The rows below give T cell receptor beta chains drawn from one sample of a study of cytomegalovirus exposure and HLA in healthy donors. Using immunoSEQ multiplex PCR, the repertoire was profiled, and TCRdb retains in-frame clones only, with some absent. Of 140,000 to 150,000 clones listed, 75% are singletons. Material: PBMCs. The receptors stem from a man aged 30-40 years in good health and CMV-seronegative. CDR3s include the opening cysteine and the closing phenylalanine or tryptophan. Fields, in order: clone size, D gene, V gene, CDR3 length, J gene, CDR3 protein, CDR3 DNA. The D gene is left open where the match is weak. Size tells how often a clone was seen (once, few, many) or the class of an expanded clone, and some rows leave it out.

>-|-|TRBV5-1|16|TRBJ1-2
CASSLGFKTDNYGYTF
TGCGCCAGCAGCTTGGGATTTAAGACAGATAACTATGGCTACACCTTC
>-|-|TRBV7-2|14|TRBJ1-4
CASSPLRPVEKLFF
TGTGCCAGCAGCCCGCTGAGGCCTGTTGAAAAACTGTTTTTT
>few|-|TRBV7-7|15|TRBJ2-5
CASSLVGAVQETQYF
TGTGCTAGCAGCTTAGTGGGGGCTGTACAAGAGACCCAGTACTTC
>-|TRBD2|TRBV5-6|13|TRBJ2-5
CASTPGLQETQYF
TGTGCCAGCACCCCGGGACTACAAGAGACCCAGTACTTC
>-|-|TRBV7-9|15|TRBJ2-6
CASSLDGSGANGLTF
TGTGCCAGCAGCTTGGACGGCTCTGGGGCCAACGGCCTGACTTTC
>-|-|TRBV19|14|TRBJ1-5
CASSIRGGNQPQHF
TGTGCCAGCTCTATTCGGGGGGGCAATCAGCCCCAGCATTTT
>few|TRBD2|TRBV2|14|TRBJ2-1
CASNTLAGGQEQFF
TGTGCCAGCAACACGCTAGCGGGGGGGCAAGAGCAGTTCTTC
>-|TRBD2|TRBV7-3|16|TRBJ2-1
CASSVSGGDSLWEQFF
TGTGCCAGCAGCGTAAGCGGGGGGGACTCGTTGTGGGAGCAGTTCTTC
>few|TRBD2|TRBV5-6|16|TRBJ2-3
CASRRKLAGPWDTQYF
TGTGCCAGCAGACGGAAACTAGCGGGGCCCTGGGATACGCAGTATTTT
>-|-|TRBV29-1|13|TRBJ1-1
CSVVGHLNTEAFF
TGCAGCGTCGTAGGACACCTGAACACTGAAGCTTTCTTT
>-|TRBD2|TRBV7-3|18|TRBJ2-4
CASSLGSAGGGAANIQYF
TGTGCCAGCAGCTTGGGGAGTGCGGGCGGGGGGGCCGCAAACATTCAGTACTTC
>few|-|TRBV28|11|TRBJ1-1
CASQGLTEAFF
TGTGCCAGTCAGGGTTTGACTGAAGCTTTCTTT
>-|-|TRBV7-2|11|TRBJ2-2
CATGDRGELFF
TGTGCCACGGGGGACCGCGGGGAGCTGTTTTTT
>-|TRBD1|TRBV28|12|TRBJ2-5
CAGRTGQETQYF
TGTGCCGGCAGGACAGGGCAAGAGACCCAGTACTTC
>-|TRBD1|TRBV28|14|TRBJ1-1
CASSPGQGYTEAFF
TGTGCCAGCAGTCCGGGACAGGGATACACTGAAGCTTTCTTT
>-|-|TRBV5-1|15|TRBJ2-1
CASSLDGQGLNEQFF
TGCGCCAGCAGCTTGGATGGTCAGGGGCTGAATGAGCAGTTCTTC
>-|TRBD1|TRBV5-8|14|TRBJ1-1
CASSLNRGLTEAFF
TGTGCCAGCAGCTTAAACAGGGGGCTTACTGAAGCTTTCTTT
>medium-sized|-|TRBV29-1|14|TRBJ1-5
CSVGDSDSNQPQHF
TGCAGCGTCGGTGACAGCGATAGCAATCAGCCCCAGCATTTT
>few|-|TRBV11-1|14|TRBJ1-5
CASSLDSFNQPQHF
TGTGCCAGCAGCTTAGACAGCTTCAATCAGCCCCAGCATTTT
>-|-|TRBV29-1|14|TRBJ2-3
CSVPSGTSTDTQYF
TGCAGCGTCCCCTCTGGGACTAGCACAGATACGCAGTATTTT
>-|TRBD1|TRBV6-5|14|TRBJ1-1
CASLKQGAVTEAFF
TGTGCCAGCCTCAAACAGGGGGCTGTAACTGAAGCTTTCTTT
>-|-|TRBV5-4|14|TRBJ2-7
CASTPGLVSFEQYF
TGTGCCAGCACCCCGGGACTGGTTTCCTTCGAGCAGTACTTC
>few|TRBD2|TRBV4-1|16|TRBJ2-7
CASSAAGGDLSYEQYF
TGCGCCAGCAGCGCGGCCGGGGGGGACCTCTCCTACGAGCAGTACTTC
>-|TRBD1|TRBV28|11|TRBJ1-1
CASNSQGEAFF
TGTGCCAGCAACTCACAGGGGGAAGCTTTCTTT
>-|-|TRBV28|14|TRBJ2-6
CASSLSRGANVLTF
TGTGCCAGCAGTTTAAGCCGGGGGGCCAACGTCCTGACTTTC
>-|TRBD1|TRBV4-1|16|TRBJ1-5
CASSLQPGQGGQPQHF
TGCGCCAGCAGCCTACAACCGGGACAGGGCGGGCAGCCCCAGCATTTT
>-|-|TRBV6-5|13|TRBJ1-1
CASKQGQNTEAFF
TGTGCCAGCAAACAGGGACAGAACACTGAAGCTTTCTTT
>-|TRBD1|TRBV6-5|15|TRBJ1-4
CASSYSTGEGDKLFF
TGTGCCAGCAGTTACTCGACAGGGGAGGGCGATAAACTGTTTTTT
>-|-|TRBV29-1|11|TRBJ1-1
CSGARNTEAFF
TGCAGCGGGGCCAGGAACACTGAAGCTTTCTTT
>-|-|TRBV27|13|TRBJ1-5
CASSTERQQPQHF
TGTGCCAGCAGTACTGAGAGGCAGCAGCCCCAGCATTTT
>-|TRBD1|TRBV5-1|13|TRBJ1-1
CASRLQGFTEAFF
TGCGCCAGCCGACTACAGGGGTTCACTGAAGCTTTCTTT
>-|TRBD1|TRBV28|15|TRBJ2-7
CASSGPGQKFYEQYF
TGTGCCAGCAGTGGTCCGGGACAGAAATTCTACGAGCAGTACTTC
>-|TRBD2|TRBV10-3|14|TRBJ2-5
CAISESTSTETQYF
TGTGCCATCAGTGAGTCGACTAGCACCGAGACCCAGTACTTC
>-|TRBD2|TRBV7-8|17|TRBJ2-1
CASSSYRTSGKSDEQFF
TGTGCCAGCAGCTCGTATAGGACTAGCGGGAAATCGGATGAGCAGTTCTTC
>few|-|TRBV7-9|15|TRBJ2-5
CASSLATTRKETQYF
TGTGCCAGCAGCTTAGCAACTACTCGGAAAGAGACCCAGTACTTC
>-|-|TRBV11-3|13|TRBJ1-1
CASSLASGNEAFF
TGTGCCAGCAGCTTAGCGTCCGGTAATGAAGCTTTCTTT
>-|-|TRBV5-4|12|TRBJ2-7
CASRRIGGEQYF
TGTGCCAGCAGAAGGATCGGGGGAGAGCAGTACTTC
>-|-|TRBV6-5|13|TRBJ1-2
CASSYDRTDGYTF
TGTGCCAGCAGTTACGACCGGACAGATGGCTACACCTTC
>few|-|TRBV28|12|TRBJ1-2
CAISLDNYGYTF
TGTGCCATATCGCTAGATAACTATGGCTACACCTTC
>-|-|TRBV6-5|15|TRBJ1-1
CASTPGGHKNTEAFF
TGTGCCAGCACCCCCGGCGGGCATAAGAACACTGAAGCTTTCTTT
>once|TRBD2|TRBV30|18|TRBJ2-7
CAWMQRASGAPLPYEQYF
TGTGCCTGGATGCAAAGGGCTAGCGGGGCCCCCCTACCCTACGAGCAGTACTTC
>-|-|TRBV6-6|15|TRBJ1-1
CASRLRGVGDTEAFF
TGTGCCAGCAGGCTCCGGGGGGTGGGGGACACTGAAGCTTTCTTT
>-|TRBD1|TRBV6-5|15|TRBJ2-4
CASSPTQTGGNSQYF
TGTGCCAGCAGCCCTACCCAGACAGGGGGGAACAGTCAGTACTTC
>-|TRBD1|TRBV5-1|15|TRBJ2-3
CASSLGTTGADTQYF
TGCGCCAGCAGCTTGGGAACCACAGGGGCAGATACGCAGTATTTT
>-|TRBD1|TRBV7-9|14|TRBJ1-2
CASSRQTGTYGYTF
TGTGCCAGCAGCCGCCAGACAGGGACCTATGGCTACACCTTC